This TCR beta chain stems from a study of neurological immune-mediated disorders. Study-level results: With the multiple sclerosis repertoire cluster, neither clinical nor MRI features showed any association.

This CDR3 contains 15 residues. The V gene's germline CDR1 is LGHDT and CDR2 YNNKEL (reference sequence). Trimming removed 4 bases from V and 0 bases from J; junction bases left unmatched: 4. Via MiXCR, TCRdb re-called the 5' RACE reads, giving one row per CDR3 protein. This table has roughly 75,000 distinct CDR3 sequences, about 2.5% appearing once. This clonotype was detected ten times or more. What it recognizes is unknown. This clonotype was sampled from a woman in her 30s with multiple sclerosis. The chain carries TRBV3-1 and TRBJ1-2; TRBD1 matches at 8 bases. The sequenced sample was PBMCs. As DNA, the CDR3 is TGTGCCAGCAGCCCCGGGACAGGAGCTAACTATGGCTACACCTTC. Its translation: CASSPGTGANYGYTF.